This is a list of T cell receptor beta chains from one sample in a study of cytomegalovirus exposure and HLA in healthy donors. Libraries were prepared by immunoSEQ multiplex PCR; TCRdb keeps only in-frame clonotypes and omits some of them. The sample shows roughly 200,000 clones, less than 90% of them seen only once. Sequenced sample: PBMCs. The receptors were gathered from a woman in her 30s in good health and CMV-seronegative. The CDR3 runs from the conserved cysteine through the conserved F or W. The order of the fields is V gene, D gene, J gene, clone size, CDR3 DNA, CDR3 protein. A D gene is named only where the DNA matches it firmly. The size entry is marked missing in some rows and otherwise reads once, few, many or a size class.

v_gene: TRBV27
d_gene: TRBD1
j_gene: TRBJ2-6
abundance: .
CDR3nt: TGTGCCAGCACCCTCTCCCCCTGGGCAGGGGGCAGCTCTGGGGCCAACGTCCTGACTTTC
CDR3aa: CASTLSPWAGGSSGANVLTF

v_gene: TRBV28
d_gene: .
j_gene: TRBJ2-7
abundance: .
CDR3nt: TGTGCCAGCAGTCCACGTTACAGGTCCTACGAGCAGTACTTC
CDR3aa: CASSPRYRSYEQYF

v_gene: TRBV18
d_gene: TRBD1
j_gene: TRBJ2-1
abundance: .
CDR3nt: TGTGCCAGCTCACCACTCCTCGGACAGGGGAGCAATGAGCAGTTCTTC
CDR3aa: CASSPLLGQGSNEQFF

v_gene: TRBV6-5
d_gene: .
j_gene: TRBJ2-7
abundance: few
CDR3nt: TGTGCCAGCAGTTACTCGGCCAGGGGCAAAACCTACGAGCAGTACTTC
CDR3aa: CASSYSARGKTYEQYF

v_gene: TRBV19
d_gene: TRBD1
j_gene: TRBJ2-7
abundance: .
CDR3nt: TGTGCCAGTAGTCCTCAGGGGGCGCTCGAGCAGTACTTC
CDR3aa: CASSPQGALEQYF

v_gene: TRBV25-1
d_gene: TRBD1
j_gene: TRBJ2-7
abundance: .
CDR3nt: TGTGCCAGCAGTCGTCTCGGACAGGGCACCTACGAGCAGTACTTC
CDR3aa: CASSRLGQGTYEQYF

v_gene: TRBV11-2
d_gene: .
j_gene: TRBJ2-3
abundance: .
CDR3nt: TGTGCCAGCAGCTCTTTAAGCTTGTCCACAGATACGCAGTATTTT
CDR3aa: CASSSLSLSTDTQYF

v_gene: TRBV6-6
d_gene: TRBD2
j_gene: TRBJ2-7
abundance: .
CDR3nt: TGTGCCAGCAAGGGGACTAGCGTCTACGAGCAGTACTTC
CDR3aa: CASKGTSVYEQYF

v_gene: TRBV2
d_gene: .
j_gene: TRBJ2-1
abundance: once
CDR3nt: TGTGCCAGCAGCGTGGGGGGATTTGAGCAGTTCTTC
CDR3aa: CASSVGGFEQFF

v_gene: TRBV19
d_gene: .
j_gene: TRBJ2-5
abundance: .
CDR3nt: TGTGCCAGCGGGATCCAAGAGACCCAGTACTTC
CDR3aa: CASGIQETQYF

v_gene: TRBV5-1
d_gene: TRBD2
j_gene: TRBJ2-5
abundance: .
CDR3nt: TGCGCCAGCAGCTTGGAATTGTTGGGGGGGAAAGAGACCCAGTACTTC
CDR3aa: CASSLELLGGKETQYF

v_gene: TRBV5-4
d_gene: TRBD1
j_gene: TRBJ2-5
abundance: few
CDR3nt: TGTGCCAGCAGCTTGGACAGGGGGCCCATGGAGACCCAGTACTTC
CDR3aa: CASSLDRGPMETQYF

v_gene: TRBV5-8
d_gene: .
j_gene: TRBJ2-7
abundance: .
CDR3nt: TGTGCCAGCAGCCGACTTTACGAGCAGTACTTC
CDR3aa: CASSRLYEQYF

v_gene: TRBV11-2
d_gene: TRBD1
j_gene: TRBJ2-1
abundance: .
CDR3nt: TGTGCCAGCAGCTCCGGGACAGGGGCTTACAATGAGCAGTTCTTC
CDR3aa: CASSSGTGAYNEQFF

v_gene: TRBV7-4
d_gene: TRBD1
j_gene: TRBJ1-3
abundance: .
CDR3nt: TGTGCCAGCAGCTCCAGACAGGGTCCGACGGATTACACCATATATTTT
CDR3aa: CASSSRQGPTDYTIYF

v_gene: TRBV19
d_gene: TRBD2
j_gene: TRBJ2-1
abundance: .
CDR3nt: TGTGCCAGTAGTATCTATAGCGGGAGTAAGGTTAATGAGCAGTTCTTC
CDR3aa: CASSIYSGSKVNEQFF

v_gene: TRBV7-9
d_gene: .
j_gene: TRBJ2-7
abundance: .
CDR3nt: TGTGCCAGCACCTCCCCGGCGGAGACCTACGAGCAGTACTTC
CDR3aa: CASTSPAETYEQYF

v_gene: TRBV6-6
d_gene: .
j_gene: TRBJ1-1
abundance: once
CDR3nt: TGTGCCAGCACATCGTGGAGGGGACCTGAAGCTTTCTTT
CDR3aa: CASTSWRGPEAFF

v_gene: TRBV5-1
d_gene: TRBD2
j_gene: TRBJ2-2
abundance: .
CDR3nt: TGCGCCAGCAGCCTTCGGACTAGCGGGGGGGCAACCGGGGAGCTGTTTTTT
CDR3aa: CASSLRTSGGATGELFF

v_gene: TRBV6-1
d_gene: TRBD1
j_gene: TRBJ1-2
abundance: .
CDR3nt: TGTGCCAGCAGTGGGCTAGACAGGGATGGCTACACCTTC
CDR3aa: CASSGLDRDGYTF

v_gene: TRBV7-3
d_gene: TRBD2
j_gene: TRBJ2-3
abundance: .
CDR3nt: TGTGCCAGCAGCGCCCGGACTAGCGGGATTGCAGATACGCAGTATTTT
CDR3aa: CASSARTSGIADTQYF

v_gene: TRBV28
d_gene: .
j_gene: TRBJ1-2
abundance: .
CDR3nt: TGTGCCAGCAGTCCCTGGGGAGGGAACTATGGCTACACCTTC
CDR3aa: CASSPWGGNYGYTF

v_gene: TRBV28
d_gene: .
j_gene: TRBJ2-1
abundance: .
CDR3nt: TGTGCCAGCACCACCCTAGGATTCAGTGAGCAGTTCTTC
CDR3aa: CASTTLGFSEQFF

v_gene: TRBV25-1
d_gene: .
j_gene: TRBJ1-4
abundance: .
CDR3nt: TGTGCCAGCAGCCCCAGAGGATCAAGTGAAAAACTGTTTTTT
CDR3aa: CASSPRGSSEKLFF

v_gene: TRBV11-1
d_gene: TRBD1
j_gene: TRBJ2-7
abundance: .
CDR3nt: TGTGCCAGCAGCAGAACAGGGGGAAACAACGAGCAGTACTTC
CDR3aa: CASSRTGGNNEQYF

v_gene: TRBV7-9
d_gene: .
j_gene: TRBJ2-3
abundance: .
CDR3nt: TGTGCCAGCTACCTGCAGGCAGATACGCAGTATTTT
CDR3aa: CASYLQADTQYF

v_gene: TRBV6-1
d_gene: .
j_gene: TRBJ2-7
abundance: .
CDR3nt: TGTGCCAGCAGGATCGGAGGGCTCAATACCTACGAGCAGTACTTC
CDR3aa: CASRIGGLNTYEQYF

v_gene: TRBV2
d_gene: TRBD2
j_gene: TRBJ2-1
abundance: .
CDR3nt: TGTGCCAGCAAGGGGACTAGCGGGAGTAACGATGAGCAGTTCTTC
CDR3aa: CASKGTSGSNDEQFF

v_gene: TRBV28
d_gene: .
j_gene: TRBJ1-1
abundance: .
CDR3nt: TGTGCCAGCACCACAAGGGGGTGGGACACTGAAGCTTTCTTT
CDR3aa: CASTTRGWDTEAFF